A single sample gave rise to the 22 T cell receptor beta chains below, sequenced in a study of long-term antiretroviral therapy in people with HIV. Run at survey level, the immunoSEQ assay was version v3.0. Repertoires were generated with immunoSEQ multiplex PCR, while TCRdb's copy carries only in-frame clones and drops some. In the table there are approximately 33,000 clones, about 83% of which are singletons. This specimen consisted of unsorted PBMCs, obtained 0.4 years before starting antiretroviral therapy. The source of these receptors is a man aged 18 to 35 with HIV.

The chain is built from TRBV5-8 and TRBJ1-5; D ambiguous. This CDR3 is built from 15 residues. Germline CDR1 is SGHTS and CDR2 is YDEGEE. The V and J ends lost 2 bases and 3 bases respectively, with 12 bases between them. In DNA, the CDR3 is TGTGCCAGCAGCTTCGGCGGGCCCCTCAATCAGCCCCAGCATTTT. Its protein is CASSFGGPLNQPQHF.

This chain connects TRBV2 to TRBJ1-2; TRBD1 aligns across 11 bases. The CDR3 covers 13 residues. J was trimmed by 6 bases and V by 4 bases; bases with no gene match: 1. The germline V gene encodes CDR1 SNHLY and CDR2 FYNNEI. CDR3 sequence (DNA): TGTGCCAGCAGTGGGACAGGGGGCGATGGCTACACCTTC. Its translation: CASSGTGGDGYTF.

This rearrangement joins TRBV9 to TRBJ2-3, with TRBD1 matching 7 bases. V was pared by 4 bases and J by 0 bases, with 8 bases of the junction left unmatched. Germline CDR1 SGDLS, CDR2 YYNGEE. CDR3 length: 16 residues. CDR3 residues: CASSPTPGQSTDTQYF. CDR3 DNA sequence: TGTGCCAGCAGCCCAACGCCGGGACAGAGCACAGATACGCAGTATTTT.

The chain links TRBV4-3 to TRBJ2-2, with a possible D match to TRBD2 (5 bases). Germline lookup yields CDR1 LGHNA and CDR2 YSLEER. The CDR3 sequence is 15 residues long. V was shortened by 0 bases and J by 4 bases, with 9 bases between the two germline ends. The chain's CDR3 is CASSQDSGSTGELFF. CDR3 DNA sequence: TGCGCCAGCAGCCAAGATAGTGGGAGCACCGGGGAGCTGTTTTTT.

The chain couples TRBV5-4 to TRBJ1-3, with D maybe TRBD1 (6 bases). Germline V gene sequence: CDR1 SGHNT, CDR2 YYREEE (reference sequence). The CDR3 is 14 residues long. V lost 4 bases, J lost 4 bases, and 12 bases lay in between. The CDR3, as DNA: TGTGCCAGCAGCCTAGACAGGACGGGAAACACCATATATTTT. Translating it yields CASSLDRTGNTIYF. The variable domain in full, with the rest retrieved from reference TRBV5-4 and TRBJ1-3, is ETGVTQSPTHLIKTRGQQVTLRCSSQSGHNTVSWYQQALGQGPQFIFQYYREEENGRGNFPPRFSGLQFPNYSSELNVNALELDDSALYLCASSLDRTGNTIYFGEGSWLTVV.

This clone occurred a few times. The V call is TRBV4-1, the J call TRBJ2-7; 8 bases agree with TRBD1. The CDR3 sequence is 15 residues long. Germline values: CDR1 MGHRA, CDR2 YSYEKL. The trim removed 0 bases at V and 6 bases at J, leaving 7 bases unmatched. CDR3 residues: CASSQEGDRGSEQYF. Here the CDR3 DNA reads TGCGCCAGCAGCCAAGAAGGTGACAGGGGAAGCGAGCAGTACTTC.

This clone was observed a handful of times. This chain joins TRBV27 and TRBJ2-2, with D perhaps assigned TRBD1 or TRBD2 (7 bases each). V gave up 10 bases and J gave up 4 bases, with 19 bases separating them. CDR3 length: 15 amino acids. Germline-derived CDR1 and CDR2 are MNHEY and SMNVEV (reference sequence). For the CDR3, the DNA is TGTGCCACCCGACAGGGACTACCGCTCACCGGGGAGCTGTTTTTT. This gives the protein CATRQGLPLTGELFF.

The chain recombines TRBV4-3 with TRBJ1-5; D perhaps matches TRBD1 (5 bases). CDR1 and CDR2 (germline): LGHNA, YSLEER. Trimming shortened V by 0 bases and J by 7 bases, and 16 bases separated the two germline ends. CDR3 length equals 16 residues. In nucleotides, the CDR3 is TGCGCCAGCAGCCAAGATCCCTTAGGGGAGGGACAGCCCCAGCATTTT. The encoded protein is CASSQDPLGEGQPQHF.

This chain connects TRBV28 to TRBJ2-5; D is possibly TRBD1 (5 bases). CDR1 MDHEN and CDR2 SYDVKM come from the germline V gene. The V end lost 5 bases, the J end lost 0 bases, and 16 bases lay between the germline ends. This CDR3 has 16 residues. CDR3: CASSAVLTVYQETQYF. CDR3 DNA: TGTGCCAGCAGTGCGGTGCTGACAGTGTACCAAGAGACCCAGTACTTC.

CDR3 nucleotide sequence: TGTGCCAGCAGTTTACGACAGGGAGGGCACCGCGAGCAGTACTTC. Protein product: CASSLRQGGHREQYF. This chain uses TRBV28 with TRBJ2-7, with D possibly called TRBD1 or TRBD2 (7 bases each). Deletions cut 2 bases from V and 6 bases from J, with 17 bases between. This CDR3 has 15 residues. Germline V lookup: CDR1 MDHEN, CDR2 SYDVKM.

The chain has TRBV7-9 and TRBJ1-1; the D is unclear. CDR3 size: 15 residues. V lost 5 bases to trimming and J lost 0 bases, with 13 bases between them. Germline V gene data show CDR1 as SEHNR and CDR2 as FQNEAQ (reference sequence). As DNA, the CDR3 is TGTGCCAGCAGCCCGAAGGCCAGGCTGAACACTGAAGCTTTCTTT. Translated, it gives CASSPKARLNTEAFF.

The chain has TRBV7-2 and TRBJ1-1; 9 nucleotides match TRBD1. From germline, CDR1 is SGHTA and CDR2 FQGNSA. This CDR3 is 12 amino acids long. Germline trimming cut 5 bases from V and 10 bases from J; bases unmatched to any gene: 5. The CDR3 DNA reads TGTGCCAGCAGCAAGGACAGGGGAAGAGCTTTCTTT. Its translation is CASSKDRGRAFF.

This rearrangement joins TRBV29-1 to TRBJ2-3; 10 bases align to TRBD2. In germline, CDR1 is SQVTM, CDR2 ANQGSEA. The CDR3 runs 14 residues. V trimming: 7 bases; J trimming: 6 bases; junction bases outside the gene matches: 10. CDR3 sequence (DNA): TGCAGCGCGAGGACTAGCGGCCAGAGGGATACGCAGTATTTT. Translated: CSARTSGQRDTQYF.

The chain recombines TRBV29-1 with TRBJ2-3; D gene unclear. Looked up from germline, CDR1 is SQVTM and CDR2 is ANQGSEA. V lost 0 bases, J lost 5 bases, and 15 bases lay in between. The CDR3 loop spans 15 amino acids. CDR3 DNA sequence: TGCAGCGTTGAAGATGAGGTCCAGGTTGGAGATACGCAGTATTTT. Its protein is CSVEDEVQVGDTQYF.

A single count supports this clone. This chain links TRBV5-4 with TRBJ1-2, with unresolved D. V was cut by 4 bases and J by 2 bases, with 9 bases left in between. From germline, CDR1 is SGHNT and CDR2 YYREEE (reference sequence). This CDR3 contains 13 residues. This CDR3 is CASSPGSNYGYTF. The CDR3 DNA follows: TGTGCCAGCAGCCCCGGGTCAAACTATGGCTACACCTTC.

The rearrangement links TRBV6-5 to TRBJ2-3; D may be TRBD1 (6 bases). V lost 6 bases and J 2 bases, leaving 9 bases between the germline ends. Per the germline V gene, CDR1 is MNHEY and CDR2 is SVGAGI. The CDR3 spans 13 residues. The CDR3 nucleotides are TGTGCCAGCAGCTGGACAGCCACAGATACGCAGTATTTT. Its translation is CASSWTATDTQYF.

The chain is built from TRBV6-5 and TRBJ2-7; no definite D call. This CDR3 region has 11 residues. Trimming left V 2 bases short and J 5 bases short, with 4 bases between. Germline CDR1 and CDR2: MNHEY and SVGAGI. The CDR3 DNA sequence: TGTGCCAGCAGTTACCGTAACGAGCAGTACTTC. This codes for CASSYRNEQYF.

The chain carries TRBV6-5 and TRBJ2-7, with D possibly being TRBD1 (6 bases). V gave up 8 bases and J gave up 3 bases, with 17 bases separating them. Germline CDR1 reads MNHEY; CDR2 reads SVGAGI. The CDR3 sequence is 14 residues long. This chain's CDR3 is CASPTPGVLYEQYF. Written as DNA, the CDR3 is TGTGCCAGCCCTACCCCAGGGGTTCTCTACGAGCAGTACTTC.

J is TRBJ1-2 and V is TRBV7-9; D may be TRBD1 (5 bases). The CDR3 covers 12 residues. The germline gives CDR1 SEHNR, CDR2 FQNEAQ (reference sequence). V lost 5 bases, J lost 7 bases, and 11 bases lay in between. The CDR3 here is CASSRGGAGYTF. CDR3 in DNA: TGTGCCAGCAGCCGTGGAGGGGCTGGCTACACCTTC.

CDR3 coding DNA: TGCGCCAGCAGCCATAGCAGGGAGGGCACTGAAGCTTTCTTT. This sequence encodes CASSHSREGTEAFF. V is TRBV4-3 and J is TRBJ1-1, with D possibly TRBD1 on 5 matching bases. From germline, CDR1 is LGHNA and CDR2 YSLEER. Trimming pared 3 bases from V and 4 bases from J, leaving 12 bases between. The CDR3 covers 14 residues.

The CDR3 region is CASSQVDSNYGYTF. CDR3 nucleotide sequence: TGCGCCAGCAGCCAAGTGGACAGTAACTATGGCTACACCTTC. The chain combines TRBV4-1 with TRBJ1-2; weak D call: TRBD1 (6 bases). Trimming pared 1 base from V and 1 base from J, leaving 7 bases between. Germline V gene data show CDR1 as MGHRA and CDR2 as YSYEKL. The CDR3 has 14 residues.

CDR3 loop: CASSYFGRDNEQFF. The CDR3 bases are TGTGCCAGCAGTTACTTCGGACGTGACAATGAGCAGTTCTTC. The V call is TRBV6-6, the J call TRBJ2-1; D ambiguous. CDR1 and CDR2 from the germline V gene are MNHNY and SVGAGI (reference sequence). CDR3 size: 14 residues. V was trimmed by 1 base and J by 5 bases, leaving 9 bases between them.